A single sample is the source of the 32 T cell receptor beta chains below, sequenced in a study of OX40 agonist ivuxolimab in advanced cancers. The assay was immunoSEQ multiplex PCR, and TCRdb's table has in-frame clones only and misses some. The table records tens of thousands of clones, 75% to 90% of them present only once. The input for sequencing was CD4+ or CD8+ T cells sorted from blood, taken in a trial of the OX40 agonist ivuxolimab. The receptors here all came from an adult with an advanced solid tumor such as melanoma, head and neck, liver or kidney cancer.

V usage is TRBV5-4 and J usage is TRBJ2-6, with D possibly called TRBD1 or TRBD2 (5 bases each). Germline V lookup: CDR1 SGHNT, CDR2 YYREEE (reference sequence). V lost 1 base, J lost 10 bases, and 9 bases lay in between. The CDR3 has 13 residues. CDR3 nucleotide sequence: TGTGCCAGCAGCTTGTGGGGACGAAACGTCCTGACTTTC. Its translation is CASSLWGRNVLTF.

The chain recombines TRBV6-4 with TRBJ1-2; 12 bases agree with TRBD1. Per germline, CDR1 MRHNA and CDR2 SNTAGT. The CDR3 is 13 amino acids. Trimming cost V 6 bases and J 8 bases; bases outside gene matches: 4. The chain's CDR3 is CASRGQGAGGYTF. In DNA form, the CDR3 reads TGTGCCAGCAGGGGACAGGGGGCGGGGGGCTACACCTTC.

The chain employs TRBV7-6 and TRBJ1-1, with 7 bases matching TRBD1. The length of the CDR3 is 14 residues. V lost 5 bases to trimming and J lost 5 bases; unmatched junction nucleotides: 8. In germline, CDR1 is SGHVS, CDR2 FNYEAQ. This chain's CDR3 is CASSPGTAGTEAFF. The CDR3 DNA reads TGTGCCAGCAGCCCCGGGACAGCAGGAACTGAAGCTTTCTTT.

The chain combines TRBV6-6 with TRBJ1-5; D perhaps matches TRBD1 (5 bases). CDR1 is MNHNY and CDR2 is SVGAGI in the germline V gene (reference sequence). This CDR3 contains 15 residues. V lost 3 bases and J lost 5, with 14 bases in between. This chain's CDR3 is CASSYGVGGYQPQHF. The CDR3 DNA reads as TGTGCCAGCAGTTATGGAGTGGGGGGATATCAGCCCCAGCATTTT.

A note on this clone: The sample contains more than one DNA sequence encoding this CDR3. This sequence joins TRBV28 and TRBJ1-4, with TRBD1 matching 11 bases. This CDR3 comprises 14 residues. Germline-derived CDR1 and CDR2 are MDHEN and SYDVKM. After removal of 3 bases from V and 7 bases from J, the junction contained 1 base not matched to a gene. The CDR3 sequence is CASSLDRGREKLFF. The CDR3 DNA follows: TGTGCCAGCAGTTTGGACAGGGGGCGTGAAAAACTGTTTTTT. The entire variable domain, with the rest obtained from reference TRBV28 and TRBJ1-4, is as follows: DVKVTQSSRYLVKRTGEKVFLECVQDMDHENMFWYRQDPGLGLRLIYFSYDVKMKEKGDIPEGYSVSREKKERFSLILESASTNQTSMYLCASSLDRGREKLFFGSGTQLSVL.

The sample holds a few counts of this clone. The CDR3 DNA reads TGTGCCAGCAGAACCCGGACTAGCGGGGAAACCGGGGAGCTGTTTTTT. Translating it yields CASRTRTSGETGELFF. J is TRBJ2-2 and V is TRBV28, with 12 nucleotides matching TRBD2. Trimming cost V 6 bases and J 5 bases; bases outside gene matches: 7. The CDR3 loop spans 16 amino acids. From germline, CDR1 is MDHEN and CDR2 SYDVKM.

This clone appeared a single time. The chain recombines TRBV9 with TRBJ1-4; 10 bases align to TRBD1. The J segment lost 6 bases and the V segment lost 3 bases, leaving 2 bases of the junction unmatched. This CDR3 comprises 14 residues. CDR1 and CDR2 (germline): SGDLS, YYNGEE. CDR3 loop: CASSDGTGDEKLFF. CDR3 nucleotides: TGTGCCAGCAGCGACGGGACAGGGGATGAAAAACTGTTTTTT. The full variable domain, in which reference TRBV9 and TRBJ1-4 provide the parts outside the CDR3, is DSGVTQTPKHLITATGQRVTLRCSPRSGDLSVYWYQQSLDQGLQFLIQYYNGEERAKGNILERFSAQQFPDLHSELNLSSLELGDSALYFCASSDGTGDEKLFFGSGTQLSVL.

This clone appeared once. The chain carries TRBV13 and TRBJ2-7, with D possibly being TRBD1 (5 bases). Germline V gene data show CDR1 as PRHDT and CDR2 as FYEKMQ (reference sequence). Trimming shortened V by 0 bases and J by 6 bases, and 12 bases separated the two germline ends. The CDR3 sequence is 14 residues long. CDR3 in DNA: TGTGCCAGCAGCTTAGGAGGGGTTCCTTCCGAGCAGTACTTC. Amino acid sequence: CASSLGGVPSEQYF.

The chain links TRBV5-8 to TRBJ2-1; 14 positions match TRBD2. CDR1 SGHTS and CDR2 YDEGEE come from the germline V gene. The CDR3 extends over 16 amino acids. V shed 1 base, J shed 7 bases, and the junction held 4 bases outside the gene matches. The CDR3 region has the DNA TGTGCCAGCAGCTTGACGGGACTAGCGGGAGTTAATGAGCAGTTCTTC. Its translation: CASSLTGLAGVNEQFF.

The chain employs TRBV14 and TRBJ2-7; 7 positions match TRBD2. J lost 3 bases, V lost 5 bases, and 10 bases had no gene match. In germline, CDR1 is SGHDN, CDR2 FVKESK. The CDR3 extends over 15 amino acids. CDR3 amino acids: CASSSLVAGYYEQYF. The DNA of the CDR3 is TGTGCCAGCAGCTCCCTGGTAGCGGGTTACTACGAGCAGTACTTC.

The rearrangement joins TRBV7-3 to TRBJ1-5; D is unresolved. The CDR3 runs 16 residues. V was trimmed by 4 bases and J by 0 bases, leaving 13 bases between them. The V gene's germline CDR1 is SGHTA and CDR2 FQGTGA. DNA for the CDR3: TGTGCCAGCAGCTCTCTTGCGACGTATAGCAATCAGCCCCAGCATTTT. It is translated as CASSSLATYSNQPQHF.

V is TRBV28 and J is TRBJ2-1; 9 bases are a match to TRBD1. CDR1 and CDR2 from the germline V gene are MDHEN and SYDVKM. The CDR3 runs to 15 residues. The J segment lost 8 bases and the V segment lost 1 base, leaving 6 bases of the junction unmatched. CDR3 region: CASSLYRDRVDEQFF. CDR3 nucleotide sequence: TGTGCCAGCAGTTTATACCGGGACAGGGTCGATGAGCAGTTCTTC. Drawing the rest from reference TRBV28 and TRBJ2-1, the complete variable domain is DVKVTQSSRYLVKRTGEKVFLECVQDMDHENMFWYRQDPGLGLRLIYFSYDVKMKEKGDIPEGYSVSREKKERFSLILESASTNQTSMYLCASSLYRDRVDEQFFGPGTRLTVL.

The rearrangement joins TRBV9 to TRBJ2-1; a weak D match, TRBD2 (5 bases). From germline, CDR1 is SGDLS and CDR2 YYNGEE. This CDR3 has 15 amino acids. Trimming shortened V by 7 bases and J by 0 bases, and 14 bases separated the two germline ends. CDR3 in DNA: TGTGCCAGCGAACCGGGGTTCAGCTCCTACAATGAGCAGTTCTTC. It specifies CASEPGFSSYNEQFF. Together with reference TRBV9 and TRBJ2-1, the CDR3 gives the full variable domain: DSGVTQTPKHLITATGQRVTLRCSPRSGDLSVYWYQQSLDQGLQFLIQYYNGEERAKGNILERFSAQQFPDLHSELNLSSLELGDSALYFCASEPGFSSYNEQFFGPGTRLTVL.

CDR3 amino acids: CASSQESPYEQYF. For the CDR3, the DNA is TGTGCCAGCAGCCAAGAGTCCCCCTACGAGCAGTACTTC. The rearrangement links TRBV4-2 to TRBJ2-7; D remains ambiguous. V lost 0 bases to trimming and J lost 2 bases, with 5 bases between them. Germline V CDR1 and CDR2: LGHNA, YNFKEQ. The length of the CDR3 is 13 residues.

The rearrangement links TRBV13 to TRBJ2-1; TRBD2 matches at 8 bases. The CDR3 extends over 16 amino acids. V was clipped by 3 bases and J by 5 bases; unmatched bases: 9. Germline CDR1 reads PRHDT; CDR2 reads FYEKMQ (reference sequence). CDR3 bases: TGTGCCAGCAGCTTTTTCTCTAGCGGGCGCCACAATGAGCAGTTCTTC. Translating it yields CASSFFSSGRHNEQFF.

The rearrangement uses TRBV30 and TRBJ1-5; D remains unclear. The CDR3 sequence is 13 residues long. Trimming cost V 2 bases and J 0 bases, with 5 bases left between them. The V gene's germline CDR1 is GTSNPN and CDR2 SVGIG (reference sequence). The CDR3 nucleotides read TGTGCCTGGAGTCCCTATAGCAATCAGCCCCAGCATTTT. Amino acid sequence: CAWSPYSNQPQHF.

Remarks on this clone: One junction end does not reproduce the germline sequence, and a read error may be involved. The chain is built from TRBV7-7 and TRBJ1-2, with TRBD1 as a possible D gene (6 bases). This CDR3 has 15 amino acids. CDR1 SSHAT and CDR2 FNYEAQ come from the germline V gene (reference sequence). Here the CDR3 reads CASSLGGGIDYGYTF. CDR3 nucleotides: TGTGCTAGCAGCTTAGGGGGAGGTATTGATTATGGCTACACCTTC.

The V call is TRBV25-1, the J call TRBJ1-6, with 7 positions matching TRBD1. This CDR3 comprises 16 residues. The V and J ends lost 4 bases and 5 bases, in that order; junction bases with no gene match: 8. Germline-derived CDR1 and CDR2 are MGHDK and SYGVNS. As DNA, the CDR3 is TGTGCCAGCAGTGCCTCGGGACAGAGAAATAATTCACCCCTCCACTTT. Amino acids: CASSASGQRNNSPLHF.

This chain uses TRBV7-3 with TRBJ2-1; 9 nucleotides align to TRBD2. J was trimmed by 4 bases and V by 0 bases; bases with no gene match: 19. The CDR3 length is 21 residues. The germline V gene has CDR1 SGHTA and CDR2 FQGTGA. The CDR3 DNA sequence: TGTGCCAGCAGCTTAACGGACGACGTAGGAGTAGCGGGAGAGGGTTACAATGAGCAGTTCTTC. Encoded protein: CASSLTDDVGVAGEGYNEQFF.

The CDR3 spells CASSPDGVGGYTF. Here the CDR3 DNA reads TGTGCCAGCAGTCCAGACGGAGTTGGGGGCTACACCTTC. V gene TRBV6-5 combines with J gene TRBJ1-2, with D unclear. The V gene's germline CDR1 is MNHEY and CDR2 SVGAGI. Trimming removed 5 bases from V and 8 bases from J, with 15 bases in between. The CDR3 has 13 amino acids.

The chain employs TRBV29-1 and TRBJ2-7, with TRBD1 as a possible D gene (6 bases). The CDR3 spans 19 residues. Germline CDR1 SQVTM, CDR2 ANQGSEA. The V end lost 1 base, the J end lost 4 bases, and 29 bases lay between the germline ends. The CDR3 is CSVEGSRFLAGGIRYEQYF. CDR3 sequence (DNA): TGCAGCGTTGAAGGATCCCGATTTCTGGCTGGGGGCATACGTTACGAGCAGTACTTC.

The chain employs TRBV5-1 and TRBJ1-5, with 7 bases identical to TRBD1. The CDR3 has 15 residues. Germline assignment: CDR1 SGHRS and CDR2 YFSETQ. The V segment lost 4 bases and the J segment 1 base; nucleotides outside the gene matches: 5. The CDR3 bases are TGCGCCAGCAGCCAAGGGGACAGCAGCAATCAGCCCCAGCATTTT. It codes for CASSQGDSSNQPQHF.

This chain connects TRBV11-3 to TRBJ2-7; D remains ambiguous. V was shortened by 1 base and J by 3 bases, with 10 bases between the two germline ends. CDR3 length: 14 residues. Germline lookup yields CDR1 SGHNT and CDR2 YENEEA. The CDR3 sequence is CASSLVGLNYEQYF. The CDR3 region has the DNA TGTGCCAGCAGCTTAGTTGGGTTAAACTACGAGCAGTACTTC.

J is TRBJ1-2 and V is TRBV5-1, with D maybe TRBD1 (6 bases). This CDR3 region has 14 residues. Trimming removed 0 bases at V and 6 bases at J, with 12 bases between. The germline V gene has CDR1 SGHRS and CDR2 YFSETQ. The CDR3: CASSLGGGANGYTF. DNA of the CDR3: TGCGCCAGCAGCTTGGGTGGGGGCGCGAATGGCTACACCTTC.

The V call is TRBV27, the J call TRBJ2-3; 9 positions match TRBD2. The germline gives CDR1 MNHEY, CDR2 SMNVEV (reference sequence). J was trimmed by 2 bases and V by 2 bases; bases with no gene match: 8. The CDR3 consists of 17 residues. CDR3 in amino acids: CASSLIGGGRATDTQYF. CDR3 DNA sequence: TGTGCCAGCAGTTTAATTGGTGGCGGGAGGGCCACAGATACGCAGTATTTT.

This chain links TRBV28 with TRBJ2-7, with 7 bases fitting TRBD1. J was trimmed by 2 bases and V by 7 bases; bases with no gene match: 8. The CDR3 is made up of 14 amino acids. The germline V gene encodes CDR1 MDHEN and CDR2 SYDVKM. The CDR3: CASTRDSPAYEQYF. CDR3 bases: TGTGCCAGCACTCGGGACAGTCCCGCCTACGAGCAGTACTTC.

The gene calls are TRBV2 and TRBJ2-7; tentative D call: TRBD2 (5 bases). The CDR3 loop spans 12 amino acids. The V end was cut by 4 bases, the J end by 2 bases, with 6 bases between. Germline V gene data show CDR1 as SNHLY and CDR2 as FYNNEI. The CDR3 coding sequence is TGTGCCAGCAGTGCCGGGACCTACGAGCAGTACTTC. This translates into CASSAGTYEQYF.

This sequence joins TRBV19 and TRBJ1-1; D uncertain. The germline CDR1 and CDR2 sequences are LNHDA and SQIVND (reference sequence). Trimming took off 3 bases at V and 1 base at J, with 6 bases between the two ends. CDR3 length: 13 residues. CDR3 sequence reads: CASSINGNTEAFF. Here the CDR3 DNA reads TGTGCCAGTAGTATTAATGGGAACACTGAAGCTTTCTTT.

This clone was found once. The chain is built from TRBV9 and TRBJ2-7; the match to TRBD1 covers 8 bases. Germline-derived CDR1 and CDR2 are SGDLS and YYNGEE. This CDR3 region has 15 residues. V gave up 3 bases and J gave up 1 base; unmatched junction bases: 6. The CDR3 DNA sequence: TGTGCCAGCAGCGCATCCGGGACAGGATCCTACGAGCAGTACTTC. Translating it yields CASSASGTGSYEQYF.

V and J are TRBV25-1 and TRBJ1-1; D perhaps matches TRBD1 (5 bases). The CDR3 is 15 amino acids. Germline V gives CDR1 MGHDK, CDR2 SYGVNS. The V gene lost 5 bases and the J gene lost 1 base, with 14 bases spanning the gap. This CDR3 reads CASSLSPGGNTEAFF. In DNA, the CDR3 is TGTGCCAGCAGTCTTTCACCCGGGGGGAACACTGAAGCTTTCTTT.

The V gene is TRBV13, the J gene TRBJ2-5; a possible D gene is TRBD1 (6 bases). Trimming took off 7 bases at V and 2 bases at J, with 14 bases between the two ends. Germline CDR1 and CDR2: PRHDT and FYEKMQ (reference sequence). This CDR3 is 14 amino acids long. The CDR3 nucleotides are TGTGCCAGCAACCCTAGGACAGCACAAGAGACCCAGTACTTC. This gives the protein CASNPRTAQETQYF.

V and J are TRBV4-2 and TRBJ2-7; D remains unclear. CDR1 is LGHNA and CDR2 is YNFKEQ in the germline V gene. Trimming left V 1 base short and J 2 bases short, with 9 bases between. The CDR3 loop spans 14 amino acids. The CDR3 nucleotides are TGTGCCAGCAGCCAAGGTGGCGGTACCTACGAGCAGTACTTC. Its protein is CASSQGGGTYEQYF.